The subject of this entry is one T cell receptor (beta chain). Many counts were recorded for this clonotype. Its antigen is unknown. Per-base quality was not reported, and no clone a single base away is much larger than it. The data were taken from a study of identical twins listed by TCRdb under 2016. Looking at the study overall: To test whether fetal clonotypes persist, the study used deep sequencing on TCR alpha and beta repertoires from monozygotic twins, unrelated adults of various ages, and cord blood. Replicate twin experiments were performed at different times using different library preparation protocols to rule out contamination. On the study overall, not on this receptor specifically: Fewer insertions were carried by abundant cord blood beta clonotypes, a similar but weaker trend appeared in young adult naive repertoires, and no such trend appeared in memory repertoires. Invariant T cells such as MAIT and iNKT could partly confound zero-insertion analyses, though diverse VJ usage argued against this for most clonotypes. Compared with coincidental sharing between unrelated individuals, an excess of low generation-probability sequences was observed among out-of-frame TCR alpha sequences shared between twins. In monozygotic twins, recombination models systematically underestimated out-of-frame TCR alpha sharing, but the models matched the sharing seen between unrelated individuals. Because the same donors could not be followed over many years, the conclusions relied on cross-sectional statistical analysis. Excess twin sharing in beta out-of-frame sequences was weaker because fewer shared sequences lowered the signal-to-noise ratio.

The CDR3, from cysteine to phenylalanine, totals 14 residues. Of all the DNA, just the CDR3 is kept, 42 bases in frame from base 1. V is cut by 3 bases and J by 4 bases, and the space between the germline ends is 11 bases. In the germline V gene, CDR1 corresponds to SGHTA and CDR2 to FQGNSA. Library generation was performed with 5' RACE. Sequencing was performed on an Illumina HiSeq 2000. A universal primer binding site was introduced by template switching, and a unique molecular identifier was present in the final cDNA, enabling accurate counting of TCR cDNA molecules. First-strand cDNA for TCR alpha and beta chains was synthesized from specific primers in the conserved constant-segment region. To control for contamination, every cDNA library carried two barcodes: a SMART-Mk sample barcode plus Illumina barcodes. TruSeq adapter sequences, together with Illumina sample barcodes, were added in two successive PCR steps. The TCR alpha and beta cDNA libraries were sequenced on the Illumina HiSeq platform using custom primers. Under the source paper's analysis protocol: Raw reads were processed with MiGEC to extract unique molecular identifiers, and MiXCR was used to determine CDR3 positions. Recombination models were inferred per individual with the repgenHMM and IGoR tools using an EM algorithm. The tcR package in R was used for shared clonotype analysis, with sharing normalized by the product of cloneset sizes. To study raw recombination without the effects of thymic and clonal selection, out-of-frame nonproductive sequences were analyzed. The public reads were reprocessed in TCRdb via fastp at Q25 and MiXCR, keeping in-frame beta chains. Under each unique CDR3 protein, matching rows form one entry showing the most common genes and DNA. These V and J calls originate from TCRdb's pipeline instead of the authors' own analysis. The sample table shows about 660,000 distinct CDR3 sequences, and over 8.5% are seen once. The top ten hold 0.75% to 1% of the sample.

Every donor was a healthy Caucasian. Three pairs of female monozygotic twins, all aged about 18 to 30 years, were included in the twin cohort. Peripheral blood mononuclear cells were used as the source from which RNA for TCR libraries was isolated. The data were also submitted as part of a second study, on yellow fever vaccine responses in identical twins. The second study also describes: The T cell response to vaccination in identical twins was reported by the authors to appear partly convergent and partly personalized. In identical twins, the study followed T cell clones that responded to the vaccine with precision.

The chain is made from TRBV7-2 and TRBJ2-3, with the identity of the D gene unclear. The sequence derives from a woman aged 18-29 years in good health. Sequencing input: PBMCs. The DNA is TGTGCCAGCAGCTTCTCACGCAACGCAGATACGCAGTATTTT. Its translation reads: CASSFSRNADTQYF.